Listed below are T cell receptor beta chains from one sample, sequenced in a study of cytomegalovirus exposure and HLA in healthy donors. Sequencing was performed with immunoSEQ multiplex PCR; in TCRdb, only in-frame clones are kept and a portion is missing. Recorded for this sample: tens of thousands of clones. Sequenced sample: PBMCs. These receptor sequences come from a young woman in good health and CMV-seropositive. Each CDR3 is given with its conserved first and last residue. The D gene is left open where the match is weak.

cdr3_nt cdr3_aa j_call d_call v_call
TGTGCCAGCAGCTCGTTTAAACTAGCAGGGATAGAGACCCAGTACTTC CASSSFKLAGIETQYF TRBJ2-5 . TRBV7-9
TGTGCCAGTAGTCCAACCCTCAGGGGGGCCAACGTCCTGACTTTC CASSPTLRGANVLTF TRBJ2-6 . TRBV19
TGTGCCAGCAGCGTGAGGAGCGGGTCAGATACGCAGTATTTT CASSVRSGSDTQYF TRBJ2-3 . TRBV9
TGTGCCACCAGCCAGAGGAGGATCCAGTCCGATGAGCAGTTCTTC CATSQRRIQSDEQFF TRBJ2-1 . TRBV15
TGCGCCAGCAGCCAAGATCTGGGGGCGGGGAGGGCAGATACGCAGTATTTT CASSQDLGAGRADTQYF TRBJ2-3 . TRBV4-1
TGTGCCAGCAGTTTATATTCAGGGGGCAGGGGTCAGCCCCAGCATTTT CASSLYSGGRGQPQHF TRBJ1-5 TRBD1 TRBV28
TGTGCCAGTAGTATGGGACAGGAGAACACTGAAGCTTTCTTT CASSMGQENTEAFF TRBJ1-1 TRBD1 TRBV19
TGCGCCAGCAGCTCCCAGACAGGGGTTCGTGAAAAACTGTTTTTT CASSSQTGVREKLFF TRBJ1-4 TRBD1 TRBV5-1
TGTGCCAGCTCATCACCCCGGGGAGACACTGAAGCTTTCTTT CASSSPRGDTEAFF TRBJ1-1 . TRBV18
TGTGCCAGCAGTTTAGGCCCAGGCCAAGAGACCCAGTACTTC CASSLGPGQETQYF TRBJ2-5 . TRBV27
TGTGCCAGCACCCCGAGGACAGGTCCTTCCTACGAGCAGTACTTC CASTPRTGPSYEQYF TRBJ2-7 TRBD1 TRBV6-1
TGTGCCAGCAGCGAAGGAGTCATAGCTAACTATGGCTACACCTTC CASSEGVIANYGYTF TRBJ1-2 . TRBV9
TGTGCCAGCAGTAGACGACAGGGTTGGGAAGAGCAGTACTTC CASSRRQGWEEQYF TRBJ2-7 TRBD1 TRBV6-5
TGTGCCAGCAGTTTGAGGGGGACCGACAATGAGCAGTTCTTC CASSLRGTDNEQFF TRBJ2-1 . TRBV27
TGCGCCAGCAGCTTGGGTGCCAGGGCCAACACCGGGGAGCTGTTTTTT CASSLGARANTGELFF TRBJ2-2 . TRBV5-1
TGTGCCAGCAGCCCCCTGGGGGGTTTGGAGGGCACTGAAGCTTTCTTT CASSPLGGLEGTEAFF TRBJ1-1 . TRBV11-3
TGTGCCAGCAGCCTTTACAGGGGGCGGATAGGGGAGCAGTACTTC CASSLYRGRIGEQYF TRBJ2-7 TRBD1 TRBV7-8